This T cell receptor beta chain came from a study of identical twins. This clonotype showed up just a few times. TCRdb redid the calling of the 5' RACE reads with MiXCR, one entry per CDR3 protein. The repertoire includes about 430,000 distinct CDR3 sequences, approximately 17% of them detected once, and roughly an eighth sits in the top ten. The germline CDR1 and CDR2 sequences are SEHNR and FQNEAQ (reference sequence). Trimming cost V 4 bases and J 4 bases, with 16 bases left between them. The CDR3 is made up of 15 amino acids. The sequence was obtained from a man aged 50 to 60 in good health. The sequenced material came from naive T cells sorted from blood. The chain recombines TRBV7-9 with TRBJ1-1; D call uncertain. The chain's CDR3 is CASSSPGRVGTEAFF. The DNA of the CDR3 is TGTGCCAGCAGCTCTCCGGGTAGGGTGGGCACTGAAGCTTTCTTT.